This is a list of T cell receptor beta chains from one sample in a study of vaccination and CD4 T cells after COVID-19. No cognate antigen is known for these TCRs. TCRdb re-called the PCR reads with MiXCR, one entry per CDR3 protein. The sample contains about 20,000 distinct CDR3 sequences, around half of which appear only once. Sequencing was performed on CD4+ T cells from blood, cultured in vitro. These TCRs come from a human donor who had recovered from COVID-19. CDR3s include the opening cysteine and the closing phenylalanine or tryptophan. The order of the fields is J gene, D gene, V gene, clone size, CDR3 protein, CDR3 DNA. A D gene is named only where the DNA matches it firmly. Clone size is given for some rows only: seen once, a few or many times, or a class if the clone is expanded.

J gene: TRBJ1-5; D gene: TRBD1; V gene: TRBV12-3/TRBV12-4; clone size: few; CDR3 protein: CASSRGQGNQPQHF; CDR3 DNA: TGTGCCAGCAGCCGGGGACAGGGCAATCAGCCCCAGCATTTT
J gene: TRBJ1-5; D gene: -; V gene: TRBV20-1; clone size: few; CDR3 protein: CSAAGKEDQPQHF; CDR3 DNA: TGCAGTGCTGCAGGGAAAGAAGATCAGCCCCAGCATTTT
J gene: TRBJ2-7; D gene: -; V gene: TRBV2; clone size: few; CDR3 protein: CASRELRDPWEQYF; CDR3 DNA: TGTGCCAGCAGGGAGCTTCGAGACCCTTGGGAGCAGTACTTC
J gene: TRBJ2-5; D gene: -; V gene: TRBV29-1; clone size: -; CDR3 protein: CSVDSGQETQYF; CDR3 DNA: TGCAGCGTTGATTCGGGACAAGAGACCCAGTACTTC
J gene: TRBJ1-5; D gene: TRBD1; V gene: TRBV19; clone size: -; CDR3 protein: CASRTGDQPQHF; CDR3 DNA: TGTGCCAGCCGGACAGGGGATCAGCCCCAGCATTTT
J gene: TRBJ2-7; D gene: -; V gene: TRBV18; clone size: -; CDR3 protein: CASSPRPDYEQYF; CDR3 DNA: TGTGCCAGCTCACCACGGCCAGACTACGAGCAGTACTTC
J gene: TRBJ1-1; D gene: TRBD1; V gene: TRBV6-2/TRBV6-3; clone size: -; CDR3 protein: CASSYDRDGEAFF; CDR3 DNA: TGTGCCAGCAGTTACGACAGGGATGGTGAAGCTTTCTTT
J gene: TRBJ2-2; D gene: -; V gene: TRBV7-8; clone size: few; CDR3 protein: CASSPRPLRNTGELFF; CDR3 DNA: TGTGCCAGCAGCCCAAGGCCCTTGAGGAACACCGGGGAGCTGTTTTTT
J gene: TRBJ2-3; D gene: -; V gene: TRBV11-2; clone size: -; CDR3 protein: CASSLPGRTDTQYF; CDR3 DNA: TGTGCCAGCAGCTTACCGGGGCGCACAGATACGCAGTATTTT
J gene: TRBJ2-3; D gene: -; V gene: TRBV11-3; clone size: -; CDR3 protein: CASSLGGVYAPTDTQYF; CDR3 DNA: TGTGCCAGCAGCTTAGGGGGGGTATATGCCCCGACAGATACGCAGTATTTT
J gene: TRBJ1-6; D gene: TRBD1; V gene: TRBV6-1; clone size: once; CDR3 protein: CASSEYRGTYNSPLHF; CDR3 DNA: TGTGCCAGCAGTGAATACAGGGGCACCTATAATTCACCCCTCCACTTT
J gene: TRBJ1-1; D gene: TRBD1; V gene: TRBV20-1; clone size: -; CDR3 protein: CSALDRVTEAFF; CDR3 DNA: TGCAGTGCCCTAGACAGGGTAACTGAAGCTTTCTTT
J gene: TRBJ1-1; D gene: -; V gene: TRBV7-2; clone size: -; CDR3 protein: CASSLYRLNTEAFF; CDR3 DNA: TGTGCCAGCAGCTTATACCGTCTGAACACTGAAGCTTTCTTT